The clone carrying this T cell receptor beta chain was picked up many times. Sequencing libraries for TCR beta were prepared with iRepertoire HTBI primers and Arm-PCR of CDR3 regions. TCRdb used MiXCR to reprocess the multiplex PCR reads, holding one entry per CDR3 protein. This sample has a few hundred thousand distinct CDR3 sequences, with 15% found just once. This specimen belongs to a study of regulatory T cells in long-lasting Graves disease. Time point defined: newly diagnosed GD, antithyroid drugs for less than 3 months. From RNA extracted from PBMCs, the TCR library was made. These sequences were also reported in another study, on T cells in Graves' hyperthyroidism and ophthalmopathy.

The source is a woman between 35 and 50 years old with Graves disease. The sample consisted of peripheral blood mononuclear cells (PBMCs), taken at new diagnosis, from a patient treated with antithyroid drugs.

The CDR3 nucleotides read TGTGCCAGCAGGGGGACTAGCGGAGGTGAGAATGAGCAGTTCTTC. It translates to CASRGTSGGENEQFF. This rearrangement joins TRBV12-3 or TRBV12-4 to TRBJ2-1, with 11 bases matching TRBD2. The CDR3 has 15 residues. The V segment lost 6 bases and the J segment 7 bases; nucleotides outside the gene matches: 8.